This T cell receptor beta chain was obtained from a study of regulatory T cells in long-lasting Graves disease. Study-level findings and limits: With approximately 3,000 shared public clonotypes, persistent patients exceeded new patients, who shared about a thousand. Persistent Graves' cases showed lower TCR diversity than newly diagnosed cases. TRBV28 was favored in persistent disease, as were TRBJ1-2 and TRBJ2-5.

Building the TCR beta libraries relied on iRepertoire HTBI primers, and CDR3 regions underwent Arm-PCR. TCRdb processed the multiplex PCR reads anew with MiXCR; each CDR3 protein has one entry. The table shows about 290,000 distinct CDR3 sequences, with roughly 21% occurring only once. Time point defined: persistent/refractory GD, antithyroid drugs over 5 years with positive TRAb. PBMCs provided the RNA from which the TCR library was made. An endocrinology department in Xi'an, China, supplied the patients. This clonotype was seen more than once but under ten times. Antigen: not known. The V and J ends lost 2 bases and 3 bases, in that order; junction bases with no gene match: 7. Germline-derived CDR1 and CDR2 are MNHEY and SVGEGT. The CDR3 loop spans 16 amino acids.

The sample was peripheral blood mononuclear cells (PBMCs), taken when the disease was refractory, from a patient treated with antithyroid drugs. This TCR derives from a female donor with Graves disease. This rearrangement joins TRBV6-2 or TRBV6-3 to TRBJ2-7; 10 nucleotides align to TRBD1. This CDR3 reads CASSYSWTGGFYEQYF. CDR3 in DNA: TGTGCCAGCAGTTACAGCTGGACAGGGGGGTTCTACGAGCAGTACTTC.